These T cell receptor beta chains were read from a single sample in a study of long-term antiretroviral therapy in people with HIV. Method: immunoSEQ multiplex PCR; TCRdb's copy keeps in-frame clones and lacks some. The repertoire holds 15,000 to 20,000 clones, with 79% as singletons. Sequences were derived from unsorted PBMCs, sampled at the start of antiretroviral therapy, before treatment. The source of these receptors is a young man with HIV. The CDR3 runs from the conserved cysteine through the conserved F or W. D genes are given only for firm matches. Clone size is not always given. Where it is, it says once, few, many or a class for expanded clones.

NA,TRBJ1-3,14,NA,TRBV10-1,CASSRDFSGNTIYF,TGCGCCAGCAGTAGGGACTTCTCTGGAAACACCATATATTTT
NA,TRBJ1-1,11,NA,TRBV6-5,CASSYSGEAFF,TGTGCCAGCAGTTACAGCGGTGAAGCTTTCTTT
few,TRBJ1-5,16,NA,TRBV28,CASSFSLAGGNQPQHF,TGTGCCAGCAGTTTCTCCCTGGCAGGGGGCAATCAGCCCCAGCATTTT
NA,TRBJ2-1,14,TRBD2,TRBV25-1,CASRLAGGDNEQFF,TGTGCCAGCAGACTAGCGGGAGGCGACAATGAGCAGTTCTTC
NA,TRBJ2-1,12,NA,TRBV7-9,CASSFPENEQFF,TGTGCCAGCAGCTTCCCCGAGAATGAGCAGTTCTTC
few,TRBJ1-1,10,NA,TRBV6-6,CASSRDGAFF,TGTGCCAGCAGTCGGGACGGAGCTTTCTTT
NA,TRBJ1-2,11,NA,TRBV28,CASSFSAGYTF,TGTGCCAGCAGTTTCTCGGCTGGCTACACCTTC
NA,TRBJ1-5,16,TRBD1,TRBV19,CASSTRDRGVGQPQHF,TGTGCCAGTAGTACAAGGGACAGGGGGGTTGGTCAGCCCCAGCATTTT
NA,TRBJ2-2,13,NA,TRBV11-1,CASSPGFPGELFF,TGTGCCAGCAGCCCAGGGTTTCCCGGGGAGCTGTTTTTT
NA,TRBJ2-1,16,TRBD2,TRBV5-6,CASSLDSGRIYNEQFF,TGTGCCAGCAGCTTGGATAGCGGGAGAATTTACAATGAGCAGTTCTTC
once,TRBJ2-4,16,TRBD1,TRBV2,CASSGGQGAYKNIQYF,TGTGCCAGCAGTGGAGGGCAGGGGGCTTACAAAAACATTCAGTACTTC
once,TRBJ1-2,14,NA,TRBV28,CASSLIAGNYGYTF,TGTGCCAGCAGTTTAATTGCCGGGAACTATGGCTACACCTTC
NA,TRBJ1-5,14,TRBD1,TRBV29-1,CSVADRGQDQPQHF,TGCAGCGTGGCTGACAGGGGGCAAGATCAGCCCCAGCATTTT
NA,TRBJ2-2,17,TRBD2,TRBV15,CATSSHSGSYMAGELFF,TGTGCCACCAGCAGTCATAGCGGGAGTTATATGGCCGGGGAGCTGTTTTTT
NA,TRBJ2-7,13,NA,TRBV29-1,CSVEEGMTGEQYF,TGCAGCGTTGAAGAGGGGATGACGGGGGAGCAGTACTTC
NA,TRBJ2-6,16,NA,TRBV30,CAWWTRGEAGANVLTF,TGTGCCTGGTGGACAAGGGGGGAAGCTGGGGCCAACGTCCTGACTTTC
NA,TRBJ2-1,16,TRBD2,TRBV28,CASNVPTGGGYNEQFF,TGTGCCAGCAACGTCCCCACGGGAGGGGGCTACAATGAGCAGTTCTTC
NA,TRBJ1-4,15,NA,TRBV9,CASSVDPGAREKLFF,TGTGCCAGCAGCGTAGATCCAGGGGCTAGGGAAAAACTGTTTTTT
few,TRBJ1-1,15,NA,TRBV13,CASSPYGGSRAEAFF,TGTGCCAGCAGTCCATACGGGGGTTCCAGGGCTGAAGCTTTCTTT
NA,TRBJ1-1,13,NA,TRBV2,CASSGGVSTEAFF,TGTGCCAGCAGTGGAGGGGTATCCACTGAAGCTTTCTTT
NA,TRBJ2-3,14,TRBD1,TRBV2,CASKRDRTTDTQYF,TGTGCCAGCAAAAGGGACAGGACCACAGATACGCAGTATTTT
NA,TRBJ1-1,14,NA,TRBV11-2,CASSFVEANTEAFF,TGTGCCAGCAGCTTCGTCGAGGCGAACACTGAAGCTTTCTTT
NA,TRBJ1-3,12,NA,TRBV2,CASSGARGTIYF,TGTGCCAGCAGTGGAGCCCGGGGCACCATATATTTT
NA,TRBJ2-1,13,NA,TRBV19,CASSIRPYNEQFF,TGTGCCAGTAGTATTAGGCCATACAATGAGCAGTTCTTC
NA,TRBJ2-1,15,TRBD2,TRBV5-1,CASSTTSGSYNEQFF,TGCGCCAGCAGCACCACTAGCGGATCCTACAATGAGCAGTTCTTC
once,TRBJ1-2,17,TRBD1,TRBV19,CASNAGYRGTFHYGYTF,TGTGCCAGTAACGCTGGTTACAGGGGGACCTTTCACTATGGCTACACCTTC
NA,TRBJ2-7,14,TRBD2,TRBV2,CASDKLAGFNEQYF,TGTGCCAGCGACAAACTAGCGGGATTCAACGAGCAGTACTTC
NA,TRBJ2-7,12,NA,TRBV5-1,CASSLVGYEQYF,TGCGCCAGCAGCTTGGTAGGGTACGAGCAGTACTTC
NA,TRBJ2-1,18,NA,TRBV4-3,CASSPRASPDSSYNEQFF,TGCGCCAGCAGCCCCCGGGCCAGCCCTGATAGCTCCTACAATGAGCAGTTCTTC
NA,TRBJ1-4,13,NA,TRBV9,CASSVGVGQPLFF,TGTGCCAGCAGCGTAGGGGTGGGGCAGCCCCTGTTTTTT
NA,TRBJ2-1,15,TRBD2,TRBV19,CASSRIAGGYNEQFF,TGTGCCAGTAGTAGGATAGCGGGAGGGTACAATGAGCAGTTCTTC
NA,TRBJ1-2,13,NA,TRBV6-5,CASSTDLGYGYTF,TGTGCCAGCAGCACCGATCTCGGGTATGGCTACACCTTC
NA,TRBJ1-1,13,NA,TRBV9,CASSVAMNTEAFF,TGTGCCAGCAGCGTAGCGATGAACACTGAAGCTTTCTTT
NA,TRBJ2-3,15,TRBD1,TRBV7-9,CASSWTGVFGDTQYF,TGTGCCAGCAGCTGGACAGGAGTATTCGGTGATACGCAGTATTTT
NA,TRBJ2-1,18,TRBD2,TRBV7-9,CASSLEAIPSGSYNEQFF,TGTGCCAGCAGCTTAGAGGCCATTCCTAGCGGGAGCTACAATGAGCAGTTCTTC
NA,TRBJ2-1,15,TRBD2,TRBV30,CACPGSSGSFGEQFF,TGTGCCTGTCCGGGGTCTAGCGGGAGTTTTGGTGAGCAGTTCTTC
once,TRBJ2-7,11,NA,TRBV20-1,CSARGEYEQYF,TGCAGTGCTAGAGGTGAATACGAGCAGTACTTC
NA,TRBJ2-5,15,TRBD2,TRBV9,CASSVGLAAQETQYF,TGTGCCAGCAGCGTGGGACTAGCGGCCCAAGAGACCCAGTACTTC
medium-sized,TRBJ2-7,13,TRBD2,TRBV19,CASSRGGTSEQYF,TGTGCCAGTTCCCGCGGGGGGACCTCCGAGCAGTACTTC
NA,TRBJ2-7,15,NA,TRBV10-3,CAISESNPYLREQYF,TGTGCCATCAGTGAGTCAAACCCTTATCTACGCGAGCAGTACTTC
NA,TRBJ2-1,16,NA,TRBV7-2,CASSLIGTSTYNEQFF,TGTGCCAGCAGCTTAATCGGGACTTCAACCTACAATGAGCAGTTCTTC
few,TRBJ1-5,15,NA,TRBV19,CATHSPGRRDQPQHF,TGTGCCACCCACTCCCCGGGACGGAGAGATCAGCCCCAGCATTTT
NA,TRBJ1-4,17,TRBD1,TRBV18,CASSPPGQGLMREKLFF,TGTGCCAGCTCACCACCGGGACAGGGGTTGATGCGGGAAAAACTGTTTTTT
NA,TRBJ1-5,15,NA,TRBV5-1,CASSFTGRKDQPQHF,TGCGCCAGCAGCTTCACAGGGAGGAAGGATCAGCCCCAGCATTTT
NA,TRBJ2-1,16,NA,TRBV14,CASSQSGRSPNNEQFF,TGTGCCAGCAGCCAATCAGGGCGTTCCCCTAACAATGAGCAGTTCTTC
NA,TRBJ1-5,12,NA,TRBV21-1,CASSSPPQPQHF,TGTGCCAGCAGCTCGCCTCCTCAGCCCCAGCATTTT
NA,TRBJ2-4,13,NA,TRBV7-2,CASSLVAKNIQYF,TGTGCCAGCAGCTTGGTAGCCAAAAACATTCAGTACTTC